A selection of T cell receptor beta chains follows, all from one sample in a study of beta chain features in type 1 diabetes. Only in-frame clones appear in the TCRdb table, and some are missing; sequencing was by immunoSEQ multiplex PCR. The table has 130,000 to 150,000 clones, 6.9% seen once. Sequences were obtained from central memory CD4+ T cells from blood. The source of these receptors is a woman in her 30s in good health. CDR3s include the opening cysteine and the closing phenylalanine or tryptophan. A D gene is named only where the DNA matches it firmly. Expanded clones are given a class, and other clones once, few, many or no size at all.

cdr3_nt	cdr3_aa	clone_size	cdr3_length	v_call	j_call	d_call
TGTGCCAGCAGCCAAAACCTACAGGGTTTTAGGCACACCTTC	CASSQNLQGFRHTF	NA	14	TRBV14	TRBJ1-2	NA
TGTGCCAGCACCCCAACCGGGGGACGTAATGAGCAGTTCTTC	CASTPTGGRNEQFF	NA	14	TRBV6-5	TRBJ2-1	NA
TGTGCCAGCAGCTCGAGACAAGCTTCCCTTCATGGCTACACCTTC	CASSSRQASLHGYTF	NA	15	TRBV5-4	TRBJ1-2	NA
TGTGCCAGCAGCGTAGAGGGGGGGCGGGCCGCGGAGACCCAGTACTTC	CASSVEGGRAAETQYF	few	16	TRBV9	TRBJ2-5	NA
TGTGCCAGCAGCTTAACGGCGGGAATGAACACTGAAGCTTTCTTT	CASSLTAGMNTEAFF	few	15	TRBV7-3	TRBJ1-1	NA
TGTGCCAGCAGTCCGACAGGGGTCGGAGCCAAAAACATTCAGTACTTC	CASSPTGVGAKNIQYF	NA	16	TRBV6-6	TRBJ2-4	TRBD1
TGTGCCAGCAGCCCATTATCTAGCGGGACAGATACGCAGTATTTT	CASSPLSSGTDTQYF	few	15	TRBV7-9	TRBJ2-3	TRBD2
TGTGCCAGCAGCTTGGCACTAGCGGGCACAGATACGCAGTATTTT	CASSLALAGTDTQYF	many	15	TRBV5-4	TRBJ2-3	TRBD2
TGTGCCAGCAGTAGAAGATGGGGGGGAGAAGAGCAGTACTTC	CASSRRWGGEEQYF	few	14	TRBV7-2	TRBJ2-7	TRBD2
TGTGCCAGCAGCGTAGGATCTAGCGGGAGGGGTAATGAGCAGTTCTTC	CASSVGSSGRGNEQFF	many	16	TRBV9	TRBJ2-1	TRBD2
TGTGCCAGTCACTGGGGGGAAGCCAAAAACATTCAGTACTTC	CASHWGEAKNIQYF	few	14	TRBV6-5	TRBJ2-4	NA
TGTGCCAGCAGCCTGGATGGGGGGACGGATTCCTACAATGAGCAGTTCTTC	CASSLDGGTDSYNEQFF	NA	17	TRBV5-6	TRBJ2-1	NA
TGCGCCAGCAGCGTCAATCAGGGGGTCTCCTACGAGCAGTACTTC	CASSVNQGVSYEQYF	NA	15	TRBV5-1	TRBJ2-7	TRBD1
TGTGCCTGGGCTAACAGGGGAATTCAGCCCCAGCATTTT	CAWANRGIQPQHF	few	13	TRBV30	TRBJ1-5	TRBD1
TGTGCCAGCAGCTTAGGGGGGCGGAGCTCCTACGAGCAGTACTTC	CASSLGGRSSYEQYF	NA	15	TRBV7-9	TRBJ2-7	NA
TGTGCCAGCATGCGACAGCAAGAGACCCAGTACTTC	CASMRQQETQYF	NA	12	TRBV6-1	TRBJ2-5	NA
TGTGCCAGTAGTCGGGACAGGTCAGAAAAACTGTTTTTT	CASSRDRSEKLFF	NA	13	TRBV19	TRBJ1-4	TRBD1
TGTGCCAGCACTTGGACACAAAATCAGCCCCAGCATTTT	CASTWTQNQPQHF	few	13	TRBV2	TRBJ1-5	NA
TGTGCCAGTAGTCGACTAGCGGGAGTAACCACCGGGGAGCTGTTTTTT	CASSRLAGVTTGELFF	few	16	TRBV19	TRBJ2-2	TRBD2
TGTGCCAGCAGCCGGAGACTAGCGGGAGACAGCGAGCAGTACTTC	CASSRRLAGDSEQYF	few	15	TRBV7-2	TRBJ2-7	TRBD2
TGTGCCAGCAGCGTTTCCGGGACAGGCGGAGAAAAACTGTTTTTT	CASSVSGTGGEKLFF	few	15	TRBV9	TRBJ1-4	TRBD1
TGTGCCAGCAGCTTAGTAGGAGGGGGAAACACCATATATTTT	CASSLVGGGNTIYF	few	14	TRBV7-2	TRBJ1-3	NA
TGTGCCAGCAGGGAGGGACAGGGGAACACTGAAGCTTTCTTT	CASREGQGNTEAFF	few	14	TRBV7-9	TRBJ1-1	TRBD1